A single sample is the source of the 2 T cell receptor beta chains below, sequenced in a study of CD8+CD57+ T cells in acquired aplastic anemia. Genomic DNA provided the template from which TCR beta VDJ and CDR3 profiles were obtained. TCRdb reprocessed the reads with MiXCR, giving one entry per CDR3 protein. Of 260,000 or so distinct CDR3 sequences in the sample, around 43% were seen once. Patients who underwent sequencing had shown CD8+CD57+ cell expansion by flow cytometry. Sequencing was done on a sample of sorted CD4+, CD8+, or CD8+CD57+ T cells (not recorded which) from PBMCs. The receptors derive from a human donor with aplastic anemia.

This clonotype was detected ten times or more. The rearrangement uses TRBV20-1 and TRBJ1-6; 7 bases match TRBD1. The CDR3 runs to 17 residues. CDR1 DFQATT and CDR2 SNEGSKA come from the germline V gene (reference sequence). V lost 5 bases to trimming and J lost 0 bases; unmatched junction nucleotides: 10. CDR3 sequence: CSAFGQVSSSYNSPLHF. As DNA, the CDR3 is TGCAGTGCTTTTGGACAGGTGTCGAGCTCCTATAATTCACCCCTCCACTTT.

Points on this clonotype: The junction departs from the called germline gene at one end, perhaps through a read error. In nucleotides, the CDR3 is TGTGCCGGCAGTTTTTCGGCTTCTTTGCTGAACGAGCAGTACTTC. Its protein is CAGSFSASLLNEQYF. This chain uses TRBV2 with TRBJ2-7, with D unclear. Per the germline V gene, CDR1 is SNHLY and CDR2 is FYNNEI. The CDR3 loop spans 15 amino acids. Based on the CDR3 plus reference TRBV2 and TRBJ2-7, the full variable domain is EPEVTQTPSHQVTQMGQEVILRCVPISNHLYFYWYRQILGQKVEFLVSFYNNEISEKSEIFDDQFSVERPDGSNFTLKIRSTKLEDSAMYFCAGSFSASLLNEQYFGPGTRLTVT.